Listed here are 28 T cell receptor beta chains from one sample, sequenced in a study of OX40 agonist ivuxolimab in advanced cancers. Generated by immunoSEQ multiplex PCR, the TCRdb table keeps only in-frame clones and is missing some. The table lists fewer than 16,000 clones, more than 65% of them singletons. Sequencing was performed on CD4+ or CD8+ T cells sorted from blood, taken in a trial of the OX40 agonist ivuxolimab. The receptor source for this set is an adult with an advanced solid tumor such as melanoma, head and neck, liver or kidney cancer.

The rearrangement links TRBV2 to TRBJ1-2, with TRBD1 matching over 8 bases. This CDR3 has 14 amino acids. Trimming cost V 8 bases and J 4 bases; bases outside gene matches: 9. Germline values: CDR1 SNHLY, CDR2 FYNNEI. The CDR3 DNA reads TGTGCCAGCGTCGGGACAGGCTTACTCTATGGCTACACCTTC. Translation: CASVGTGLLYGYTF.

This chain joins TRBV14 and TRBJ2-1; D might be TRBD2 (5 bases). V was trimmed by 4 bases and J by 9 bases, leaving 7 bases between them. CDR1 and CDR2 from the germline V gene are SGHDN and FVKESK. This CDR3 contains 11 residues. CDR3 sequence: CASSLGGEQFF. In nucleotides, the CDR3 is TGTGCCAGCAGCCTAGGAGGTGAGCAGTTCTTC.

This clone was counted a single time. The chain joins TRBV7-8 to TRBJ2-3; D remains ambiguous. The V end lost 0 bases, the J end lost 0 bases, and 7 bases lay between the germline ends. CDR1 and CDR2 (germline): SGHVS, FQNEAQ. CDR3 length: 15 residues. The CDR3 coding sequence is TGTGCCAGCAGCTTAGCATCCAGGAGCACAGATACGCAGTATTTT. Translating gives CASSLASRSTDTQYF.

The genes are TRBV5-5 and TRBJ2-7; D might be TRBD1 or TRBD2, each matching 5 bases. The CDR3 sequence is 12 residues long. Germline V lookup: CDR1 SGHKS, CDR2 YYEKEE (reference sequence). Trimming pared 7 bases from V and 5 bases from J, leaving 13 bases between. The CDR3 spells CASARGDHEQYF. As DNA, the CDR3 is TGTGCCAGCGCTCGAGGGGACCACGAGCAGTACTTC.

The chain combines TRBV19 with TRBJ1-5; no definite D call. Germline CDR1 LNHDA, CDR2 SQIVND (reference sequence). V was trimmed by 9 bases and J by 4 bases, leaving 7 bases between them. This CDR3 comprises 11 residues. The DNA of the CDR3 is TGTGCCAGCGGGATTAATCAGCCCCAGCATTTT. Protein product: CASGINQPQHF.

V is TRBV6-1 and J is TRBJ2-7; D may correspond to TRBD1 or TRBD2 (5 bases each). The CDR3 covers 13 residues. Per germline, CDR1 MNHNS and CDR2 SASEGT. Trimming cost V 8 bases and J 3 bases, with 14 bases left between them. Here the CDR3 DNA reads TGTGCCAGCGACGAGGGGAAGGACTACGAGCAGTACTTC. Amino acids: CASDEGKDYEQYF.

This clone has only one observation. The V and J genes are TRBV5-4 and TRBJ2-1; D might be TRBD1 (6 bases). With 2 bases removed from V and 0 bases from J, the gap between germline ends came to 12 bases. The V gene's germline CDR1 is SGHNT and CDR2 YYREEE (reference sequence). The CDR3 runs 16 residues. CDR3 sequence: CASSFGTPSSYNEQFF. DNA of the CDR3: TGTGCCAGCAGCTTTGGGACACCGAGCTCCTACAATGAGCAGTTCTTC.

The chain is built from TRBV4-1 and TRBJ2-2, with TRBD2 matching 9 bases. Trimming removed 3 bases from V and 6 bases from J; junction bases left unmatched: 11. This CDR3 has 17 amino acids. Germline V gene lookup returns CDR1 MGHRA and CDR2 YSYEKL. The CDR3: CASSHPGVAGVSGELFF. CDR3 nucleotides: TGCGCCAGCAGCCACCCGGGGGTAGCGGGAGTTTCCGGGGAGCTGTTTTTT.

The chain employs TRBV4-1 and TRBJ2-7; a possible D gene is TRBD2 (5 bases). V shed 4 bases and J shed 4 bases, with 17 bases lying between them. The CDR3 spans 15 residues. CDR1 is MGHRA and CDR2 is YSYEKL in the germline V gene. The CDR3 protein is CASSLSAAGDYEQYF. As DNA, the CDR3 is TGCGCCAGCAGCCTCTCGGCGGCGGGTGATTACGAGCAGTACTTC.

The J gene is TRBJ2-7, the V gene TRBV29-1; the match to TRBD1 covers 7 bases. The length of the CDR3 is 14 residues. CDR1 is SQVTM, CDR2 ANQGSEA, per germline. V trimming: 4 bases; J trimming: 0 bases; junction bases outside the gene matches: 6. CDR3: CSVGAGGNSYEQYF. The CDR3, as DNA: TGCAGCGTTGGAGCAGGGGGAAACTCCTACGAGCAGTACTTC.

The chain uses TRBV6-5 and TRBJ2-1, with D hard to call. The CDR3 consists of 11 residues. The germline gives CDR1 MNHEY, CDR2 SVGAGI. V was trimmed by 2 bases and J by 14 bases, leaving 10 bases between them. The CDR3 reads CASSYALVEFF. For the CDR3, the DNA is TGTGCCAGCAGTTACGCCCTAGTGGAGTTCTTC.

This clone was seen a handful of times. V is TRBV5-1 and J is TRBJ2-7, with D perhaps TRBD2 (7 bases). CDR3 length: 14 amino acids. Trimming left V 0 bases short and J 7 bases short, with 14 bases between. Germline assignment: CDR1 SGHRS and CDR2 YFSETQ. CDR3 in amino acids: CASSLVTGGREQYF. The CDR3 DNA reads TGCGCCAGCAGCTTGGTGACGGGGGGCCGGGAGCAGTACTTC.

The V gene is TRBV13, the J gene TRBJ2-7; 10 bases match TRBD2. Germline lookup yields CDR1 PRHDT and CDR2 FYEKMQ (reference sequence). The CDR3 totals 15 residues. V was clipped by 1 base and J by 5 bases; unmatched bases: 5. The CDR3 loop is CASSLAASGRHEQYF. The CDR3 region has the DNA TGTGCCAGCAGCTTAGCGGCTAGCGGGAGACACGAGCAGTACTTC.

CDR3 sequence (DNA): TGTGCCAGCAGCGGGGGACTGGGAGAGAACTATGGCTACACCTTC. Encoded protein: CASSGGLGENYGYTF. V gene TRBV9 combines with J gene TRBJ1-2; TRBD1 is a possible D gene (5 bases). Germline V gives CDR1 SGDLS, CDR2 YYNGEE. V was cut by 3 bases and J by 2 bases, with 14 bases left in between. The CDR3 contains 15 residues.

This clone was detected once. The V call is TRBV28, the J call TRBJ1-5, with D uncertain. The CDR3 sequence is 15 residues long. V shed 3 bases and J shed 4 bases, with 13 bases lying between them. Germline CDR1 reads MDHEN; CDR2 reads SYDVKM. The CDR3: CASSFLQEPNQPQHF. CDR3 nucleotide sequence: TGTGCCAGCAGTTTTCTGCAGGAGCCAAATCAGCCCCAGCATTTT.

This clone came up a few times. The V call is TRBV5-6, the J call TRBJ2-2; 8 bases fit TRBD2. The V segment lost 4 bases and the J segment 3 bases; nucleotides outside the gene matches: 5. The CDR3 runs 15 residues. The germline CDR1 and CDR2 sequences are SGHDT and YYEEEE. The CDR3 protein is CASSQTGGDTGELFF. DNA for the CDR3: TGTGCCAGCAGCCAGACGGGAGGGGACACCGGGGAGCTGTTTTTT.

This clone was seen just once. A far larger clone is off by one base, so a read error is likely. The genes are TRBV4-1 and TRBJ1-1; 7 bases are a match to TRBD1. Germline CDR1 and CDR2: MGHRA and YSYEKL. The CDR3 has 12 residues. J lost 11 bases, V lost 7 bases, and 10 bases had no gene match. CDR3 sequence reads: CASTSTGTEAFF. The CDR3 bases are TGCGCCAGCACCTCGACAGGGACGGAGGCTTTCTTT.

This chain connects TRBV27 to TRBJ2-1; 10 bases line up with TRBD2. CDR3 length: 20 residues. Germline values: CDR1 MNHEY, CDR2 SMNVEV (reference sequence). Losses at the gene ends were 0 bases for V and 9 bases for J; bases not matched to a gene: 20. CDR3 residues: CASSLSPGVPLAGVSAEQFF. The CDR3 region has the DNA TGTGCCAGCAGTTTATCCCCAGGGGTACCGCTAGCGGGAGTGTCGGCTGAGCAGTTCTTC.

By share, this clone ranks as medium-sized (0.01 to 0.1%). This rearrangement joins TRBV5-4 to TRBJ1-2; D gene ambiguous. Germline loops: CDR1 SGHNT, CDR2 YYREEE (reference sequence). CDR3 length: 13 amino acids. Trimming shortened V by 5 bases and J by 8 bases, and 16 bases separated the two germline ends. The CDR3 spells CASRSDGPKGYTF. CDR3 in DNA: TGTGCCAGCAGATCTGACGGACCGAAAGGCTACACCTTC. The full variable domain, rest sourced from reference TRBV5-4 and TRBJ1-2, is ETGVTQSPTHLIKTRGQQVTLRCSSQSGHNTVSWYQQALGQGPQFIFQYYREEENGRGNFPPRFSGLQFPNYSSELNVNALELDDSALYLCASRSDGPKGYTFGSGTRLTVV.

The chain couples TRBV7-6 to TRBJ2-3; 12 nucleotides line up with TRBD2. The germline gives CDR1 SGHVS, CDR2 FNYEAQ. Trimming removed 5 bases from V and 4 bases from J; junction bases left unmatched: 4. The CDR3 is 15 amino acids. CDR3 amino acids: CASSETSGRSDTQYF. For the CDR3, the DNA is TGTGCCAGCAGCGAAACTAGCGGGAGGTCAGATACGCAGTATTTT.

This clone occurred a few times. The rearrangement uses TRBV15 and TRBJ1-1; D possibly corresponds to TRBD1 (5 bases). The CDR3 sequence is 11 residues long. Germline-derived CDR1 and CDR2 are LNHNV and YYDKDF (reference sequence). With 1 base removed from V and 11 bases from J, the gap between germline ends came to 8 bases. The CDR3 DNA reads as TGTGCCACCAGCAGAGGGGGGGAGGCTTTCTTT. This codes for CATSRGGEAFF.

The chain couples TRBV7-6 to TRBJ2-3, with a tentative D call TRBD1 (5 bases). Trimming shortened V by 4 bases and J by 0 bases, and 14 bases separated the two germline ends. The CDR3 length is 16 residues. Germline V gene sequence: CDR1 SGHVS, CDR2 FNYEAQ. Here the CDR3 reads CASSSPPGPSTDTQYF. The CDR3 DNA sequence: TGTGCCAGCAGCTCCCCCCCAGGGCCAAGCACAGATACGCAGTATTTT.

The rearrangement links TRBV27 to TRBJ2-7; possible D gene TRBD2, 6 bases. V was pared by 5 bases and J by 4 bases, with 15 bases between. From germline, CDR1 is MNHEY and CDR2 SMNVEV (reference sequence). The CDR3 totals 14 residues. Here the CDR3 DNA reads TGTGCCAGCAGTGAGACTCGGGGGATATACGAGCAGTACTTC. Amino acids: CASSETRGIYEQYF.

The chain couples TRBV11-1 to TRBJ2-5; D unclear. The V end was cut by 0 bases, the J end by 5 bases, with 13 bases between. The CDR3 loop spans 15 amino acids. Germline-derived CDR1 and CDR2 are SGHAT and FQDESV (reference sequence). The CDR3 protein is CASSLASSLRETQYF. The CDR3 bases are TGTGCCAGCAGCTTAGCGTCCAGCCTGAGGGAGACCCAGTACTTC.

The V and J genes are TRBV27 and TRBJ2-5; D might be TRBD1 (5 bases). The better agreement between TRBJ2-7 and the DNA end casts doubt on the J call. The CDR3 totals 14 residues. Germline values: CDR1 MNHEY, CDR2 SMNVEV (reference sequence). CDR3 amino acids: CASSLGHYPYEQYF. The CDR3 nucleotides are TGTGCCAGCAGTTTAGGACACTACCCCTACGAGCAGTACTTC.

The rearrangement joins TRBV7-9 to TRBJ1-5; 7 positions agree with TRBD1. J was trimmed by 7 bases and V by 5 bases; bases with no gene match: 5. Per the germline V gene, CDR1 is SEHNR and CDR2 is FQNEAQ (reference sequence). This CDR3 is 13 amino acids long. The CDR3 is CASSQGGLQPQHF. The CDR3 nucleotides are TGTGCCAGCAGCCAGGGGGGGCTCCAGCCCCAGCATTTT.

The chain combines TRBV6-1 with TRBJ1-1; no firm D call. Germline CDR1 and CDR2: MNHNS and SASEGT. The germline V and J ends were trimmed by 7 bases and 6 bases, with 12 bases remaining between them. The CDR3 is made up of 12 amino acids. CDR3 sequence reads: CASIRTASEAFF. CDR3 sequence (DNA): TGTGCCAGCATCAGGACGGCTTCTGAAGCTTTCTTT.

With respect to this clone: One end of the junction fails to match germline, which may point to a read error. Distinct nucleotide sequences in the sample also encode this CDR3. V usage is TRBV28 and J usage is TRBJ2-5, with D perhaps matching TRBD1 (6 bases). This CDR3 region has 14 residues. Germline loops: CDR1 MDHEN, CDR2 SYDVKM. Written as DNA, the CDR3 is TGTGCCAGCAGTTCCGATTGGGGGCTTGAGACCCAATACTTC. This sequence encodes CASSSDWGLETQYF.